The subject of this entry is one T cell receptor (beta chain). The sample originates from a study of metastatic and nonmetastatic thyroid tumors. The wider study: Repertoires from blood and tumor or nodule tissue of malignant and benign thyroid patients were compared.

Each patient went into thyroid surgery without having received any treatment. TCRdb re-clonotyped the PCR reads via MiXCR. The sample has approximately 38,000 clones; roughly a sixth are singletons. The CDR3 contains 17 residues. Germline CDR1 GTSNPN, CDR2 SVGIG (reference sequence). Trimming took 0 bases from V and 8 from J, leaving 25 bases between them. The chain couples TRBV30 to TRBJ1-2; D might be TRBD1 (6 bases). The TCR originated in a female donor with papillary thyroid cancer or a benign thyroid nodule (not recorded which). Some clones in this sample may be carry-over from other donors' samples. The sequenced sample was tumor tissue. The CDR3 loop reads CAWSVPPGQGRVWGYTF. CDR3 in DNA: TGTGCCTGGAGTGTACCCCCCGGCCAGGGGCGGGTCTGGGGCTACACCTTC.